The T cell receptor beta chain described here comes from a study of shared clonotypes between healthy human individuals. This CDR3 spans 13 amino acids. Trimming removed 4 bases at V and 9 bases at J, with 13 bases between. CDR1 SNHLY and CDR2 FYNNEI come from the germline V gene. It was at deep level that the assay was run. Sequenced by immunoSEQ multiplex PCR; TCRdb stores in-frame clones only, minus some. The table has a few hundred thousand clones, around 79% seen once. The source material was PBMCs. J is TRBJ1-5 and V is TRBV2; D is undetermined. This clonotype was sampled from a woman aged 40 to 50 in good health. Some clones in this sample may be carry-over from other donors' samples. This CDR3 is CASSATLERPQHF. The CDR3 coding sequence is TGTGCCAGCAGTGCCACCCTAGAGCGGCCCCAGCATTTT. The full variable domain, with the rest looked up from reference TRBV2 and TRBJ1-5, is EPEVTQTPSHQVTQMGQEVILRCVPISNHLYFYWYRQILGQKVEFLVSFYNNEISEKSEIFDDQFSVERPDGSNFTLKIRSTKLEDSAMYFCASSATLERPQHFGDGTRLSIL.